The 7 T cell receptor beta chains in this list originate from one sample, sequenced in a study of metastatic and nonmetastatic thyroid tumors. MiXCR reprocessed the PCR reads for TCRdb. This sample has roughly 35,000 clones, with 16% found just once. Patients had received no treatment of any kind before thyroid surgery. The specimen sequenced was blood. These receptors came from a female donor with papillary thyroid cancer or a benign thyroid nodule (not recorded which). Some clones in this sample may be carry-over from other donors' samples.

This clone was counted ten times or more. V is TRBV3-1 and J is TRBJ2-7; D gene ambiguous. The germline V and J ends were trimmed by 0 bases and 0 bases, with 9 bases remaining between them. The germline gives CDR1 LGHDT, CDR2 YNNKEL (reference sequence). The CDR3 length is 15 residues. CDR3 nucleotide sequence: TGTGCCAGCAGCCAAGATCTGACGGCCTCCTACGAGCAGTACTTC. Translating it yields CASSQDLTASYEQYF.

This clone was picked up many times. Other nucleotide sequences in the sample specify the same CDR3. The J gene is TRBJ1-6, the V gene TRBV28; D call uncertain. Germline loops: CDR1 MDHEN, CDR2 SYDVKM. CDR3 length: 15 amino acids. V was clipped by 3 bases and J by 7 bases, with 13 bases between them. The CDR3: CASSLGMRRNSPLHF. The CDR3 DNA reads as TGTGCCAGCAGTTTGGGTATGAGGCGGAATTCACCCCTCCACTTT.

Many counts were recorded for this clone. The rearrangement uses TRBV5-1 and TRBJ1-4; no clear D. This CDR3 comprises 13 residues. Germline V gives CDR1 SGHRS, CDR2 YFSETQ. The V end lost 2 bases, the J end lost 7 bases, and 9 bases lay between the germline ends. The CDR3: CASSFQSGEKLFF. The CDR3 DNA follows: TGCGCCAGCAGCTTCCAGAGTGGTGAAAAACTGTTTTTT. The complete variable domain, with remaining parts taken from reference TRBV5-1 and TRBJ1-4, reads KAGVTQTPRYLIKTRGQQVTLSCSPISGHRSVSWYQQTPGQGLQFLFEYFSETQRNKGNFPGRFSGRQFSNSRSEMNVSTLELGDSALYLCASSFQSGEKLFFGSGTQLSVL.

In its sample, this clone was seen many times. The chain carries TRBV2 and TRBJ2-2, with TRBD1 identical over 7 bases. The CDR3 runs to 15 residues. Germline V gene lookup returns CDR1 SNHLY and CDR2 FYNNEI. The J segment lost 4 bases and the V segment lost 6 bases, leaving 8 bases of the junction unmatched. CDR3 sequence: CASREVGQITGELFF. DNA of the CDR3: TGTGCCAGCAGAGAGGTGGGACAGATCACCGGGGAGCTGTTTTTT.

This clone was observed at least ten times. Its ends do not fully match the called genes, so a read error is possible. Within the sample, other DNA sequences also encode this same CDR3. This chain uses TRBV28 with TRBJ2-7; D is possibly TRBD2 (5 bases). Per germline, CDR1 MDHEN and CDR2 SYDVKM. There are 11 residues in the CDR3. The CDR3 region has the DNA TGCGCCAGCGTCGGGGTTTACGAGCAGTACTTC. Translated: CASVGVYEQYF. The whole variable domain, filled in from reference TRBV28 and TRBJ2-7, reads DVKVTQSSRYLVKRTGEKVFLECVQDMDHENMFWYRQDPGLGLRLIYFSYDVKMKEKGDIPEGYSVSREKKERFSLILESASTNQTSMYLCASVGVYEQYFGPGTRLTVT.

This clone occurred many times. The J gene is TRBJ2-1, the V gene TRBV2; the match to TRBD2 covers 9 bases. J lost 0 bases, V lost 6 bases, and 3 bases had no gene match. Germline assignment: CDR1 SNHLY and CDR2 FYNNEI. CDR3 length equals 15 residues. Here the CDR3 reads CASRLSGSSYNEQFF. CDR3 in DNA: TGTGCCAGCAGGCTTAGCGGGAGCTCCTACAATGAGCAGTTCTTC.

This clone came up many times. This chain uses TRBV20-1 with TRBJ2-7; 14 positions match TRBD2. This CDR3 contains 15 residues. CDR1 and CDR2 from the germline V gene are DFQATT and SNEGSKA (reference sequence). Trimming removed 1 base from V and 5 bases from J; junction bases left unmatched: 4. The CDR3: CSARGLAGGLHEQYF. The CDR3 nucleotides are TGCAGTGCTAGAGGACTAGCGGGAGGGTTACACGAGCAGTACTTC.